Reported below is one T cell receptor beta chain. Antigen: not known. These data are taken from a study of Tregs in tolerant kidney transplant recipients. Study-wide results and caveats: Tregs expanded with activated donor B cells seemed most donor-specific.

CD4+CD25+CD127- Tregs, CD4+CD25- non-Tregs, CD4 and CD8 cells were sorted. Data came from immunoSEQ multiplex PCR; TCRdb stores just in-frame clones and leaves some out. The sample includes more than 60,000 clones, 80% to 90% of them seen just once. The TCR sequence derives from a human donor who received a combined kidney and bone marrow transplant. The material was Tregs from blood, obtained before the transplant.

The CDR3 sequence: CASSDRGRTDTQYF. The CDR3 nucleotides are TGTGCCAGCAGTGACAGGGGGCGCACAGATACGCAGTATTTT. The chain combines TRBV6-1 with TRBJ2-3; 8 bases fit TRBD1. Per germline, CDR1 MNHNS and CDR2 SASEGT. V gave up 3 bases and J gave up 1 base; unmatched junction bases: 0. The CDR3 spans 14 residues.